The rows below give T cell receptor beta chains drawn from one sample of a study of T cell responses to AZD1222 COVID-19 vaccine. Some clones are missing from TCRdb's copy, which holds only in-frame ones; the method was immunoSEQ multiplex PCR. The table records around 100,000 clones, approximately 90% of them present only once. Sequencing used peripheral blood, obtained on day 0 of AZD1222 vaccination. The source is an adult in good health. The CDR3 runs from the conserved cysteine through the conserved F or W. Fields, in order: D gene, V gene, J gene, CDR3 DNA, CDR3 protein. A D gene is named only where the DNA matches it firmly.

D gene: -; V gene: TRBV29-1; J gene: TRBJ2-3; CDR3 DNA: TGCAGCGTTCAAGGGGGGAGCACAGATACGCAGTATTTT; CDR3 protein: CSVQGGSTDTQYF
D gene: -; V gene: TRBV6-4; J gene: TRBJ2-1; CDR3 DNA: TGTGCCAGCAGCCTCACCCCCAGGCCCAATGAGCAGTTCTTC; CDR3 protein: CASSLTPRPNEQFF
D gene: TRBD1; V gene: TRBV6-5; J gene: TRBJ1-3; CDR3 DNA: TGTGCCAGCAGCCGAGGGACAGACAAAGGAAACACCATATATTTT; CDR3 protein: CASSRGTDKGNTIYF
D gene: TRBD2; V gene: TRBV5-1; J gene: TRBJ2-7; CDR3 DNA: TGCGCCAGCAGCTTGATAGTCCCGGGGGGCTACGAGCAGTACTTC; CDR3 protein: CASSLIVPGGYEQYF
D gene: -; V gene: TRBV7-2; J gene: TRBJ1-1; CDR3 DNA: TGTGCCAGCAGCTCCGGACCATTAGGGACGAAGCTTTTCTTT; CDR3 protein: CASSSGPLGTKLFF
D gene: -; V gene: TRBV19; J gene: TRBJ1-1; CDR3 DNA: TGTGCCAGTAGTATGGAGACACTAAGAGAAGCTTTCTTT; CDR3 protein: CASSMETLREAFF
D gene: -; V gene: TRBV14; J gene: TRBJ1-6; CDR3 DNA: TGTGCCAGCAGCCCTGGCAGGGGTCTGTCACCCCTCCACTTT; CDR3 protein: CASSPGRGLSPLHF
D gene: -; V gene: TRBV7-2; J gene: TRBJ1-2; CDR3 DNA: TGTGCCAGCAGCTTAGGCAGGCCATCCTATGGCTACACCTTC; CDR3 protein: CASSLGRPSYGYTF
D gene: -; V gene: TRBV4-1; J gene: TRBJ2-1; CDR3 DNA: TGCGCCAGCAGCCAAGTTTCCATAGGGAGCTCCTACAATGAGCAGTTCTTC; CDR3 protein: CASSQVSIGSSYNEQFF
D gene: TRBD1; V gene: TRBV24-1; J gene: TRBJ2-5; CDR3 DNA: TGTGCCACCAGTGACCCCCGGACAGGTAAAGAGACCCAGTACTTC; CDR3 protein: CATSDPRTGKETQYF
D gene: TRBD2; V gene: TRBV10-1; J gene: TRBJ2-7; CDR3 DNA: TGCGCCACCTCGGGGGGGGACGAGCAGTACTTC; CDR3 protein: CATSGGDEQYF
D gene: -; V gene: TRBV10-3; J gene: TRBJ1-1; CDR3 DNA: TGTGCCATCAGGCAAGGGGATGAAGCTTTCTTT; CDR3 protein: CAIRQGDEAFF
D gene: -; V gene: TRBV29-1; J gene: TRBJ2-5; CDR3 DNA: TGCAGCGTTGAAGCCCAAGGTGGGGAGACCCAGTACTTC; CDR3 protein: CSVEAQGGETQYF
D gene: TRBD2; V gene: TRBV9; J gene: TRBJ2-3; CDR3 DNA: TGTGCCAGCAGCTCCCGGACCGGGAGGGGGACAGATACGCAGTATTTT; CDR3 protein: CASSSRTGRGTDTQYF
D gene: -; V gene: TRBV10-3; J gene: TRBJ2-3; CDR3 DNA: TGTGCCATCAGCGTGGGGGGCCCCCGCGATACGCAGTATTTT; CDR3 protein: CAISVGGPRDTQYF